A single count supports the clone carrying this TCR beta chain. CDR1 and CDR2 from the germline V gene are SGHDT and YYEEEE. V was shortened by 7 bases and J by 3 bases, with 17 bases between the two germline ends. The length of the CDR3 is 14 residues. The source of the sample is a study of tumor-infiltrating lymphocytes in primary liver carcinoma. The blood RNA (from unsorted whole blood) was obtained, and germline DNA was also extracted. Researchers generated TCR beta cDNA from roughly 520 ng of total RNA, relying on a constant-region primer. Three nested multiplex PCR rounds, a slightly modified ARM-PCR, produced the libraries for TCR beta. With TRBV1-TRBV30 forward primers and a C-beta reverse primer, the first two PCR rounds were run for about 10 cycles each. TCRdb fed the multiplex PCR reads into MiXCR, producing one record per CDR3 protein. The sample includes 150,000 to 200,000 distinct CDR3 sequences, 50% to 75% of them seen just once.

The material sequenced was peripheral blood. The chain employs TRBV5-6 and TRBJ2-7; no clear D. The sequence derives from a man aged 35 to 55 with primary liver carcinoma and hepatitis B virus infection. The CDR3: CASQKREGDYEQYF. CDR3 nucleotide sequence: TGTGCCAGCCAAAAGAGAGAAGGAGACTACGAGCAGTACTTC.